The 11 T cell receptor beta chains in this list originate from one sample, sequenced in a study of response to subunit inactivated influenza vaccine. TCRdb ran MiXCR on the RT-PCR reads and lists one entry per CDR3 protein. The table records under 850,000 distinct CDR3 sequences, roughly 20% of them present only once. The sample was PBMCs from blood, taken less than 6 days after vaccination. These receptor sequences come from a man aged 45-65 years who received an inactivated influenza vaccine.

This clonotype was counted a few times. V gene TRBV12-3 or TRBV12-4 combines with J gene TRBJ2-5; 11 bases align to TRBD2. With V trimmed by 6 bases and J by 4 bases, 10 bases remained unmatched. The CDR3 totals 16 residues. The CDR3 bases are TGTGCCAGCAGACCCCTTAGCGGGGGGGCGGGAGAGACCCAGTACTTC. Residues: CASRPLSGGAGETQYF.

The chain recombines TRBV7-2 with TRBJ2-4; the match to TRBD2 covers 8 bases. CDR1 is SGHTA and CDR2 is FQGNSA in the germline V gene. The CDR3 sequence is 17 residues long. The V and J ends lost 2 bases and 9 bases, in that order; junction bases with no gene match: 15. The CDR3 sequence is CASSLILSGAPGSIQYF. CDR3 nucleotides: TGTGCCAGCAGCTTAATTCTTAGCGGGGCCCCCGGTAGCATTCAGTACTTC.

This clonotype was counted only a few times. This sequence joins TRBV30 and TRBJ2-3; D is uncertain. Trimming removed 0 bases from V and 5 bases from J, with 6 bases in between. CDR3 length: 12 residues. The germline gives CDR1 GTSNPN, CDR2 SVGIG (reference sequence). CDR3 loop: CAWSVQQDTQYF. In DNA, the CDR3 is TGTGCCTGGAGTGTACAGCAAGATACGCAGTATTTT.

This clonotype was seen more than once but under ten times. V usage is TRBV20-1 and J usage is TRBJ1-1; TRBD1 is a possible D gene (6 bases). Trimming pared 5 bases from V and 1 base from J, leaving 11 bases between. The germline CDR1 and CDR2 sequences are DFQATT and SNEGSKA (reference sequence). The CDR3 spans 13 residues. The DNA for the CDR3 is TGCAGTGCTCCGAGGGGGGGGAACACTGAAGCTTTCTTT. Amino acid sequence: CSAPRGGNTEAFF.

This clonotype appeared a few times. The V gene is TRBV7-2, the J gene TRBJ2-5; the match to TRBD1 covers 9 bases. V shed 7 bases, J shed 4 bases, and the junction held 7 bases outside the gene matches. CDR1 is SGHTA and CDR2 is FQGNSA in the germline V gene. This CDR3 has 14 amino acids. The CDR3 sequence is CASNEGTGTETQYF. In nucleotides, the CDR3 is TGTGCCAGCAACGAAGGGACAGGGACAGAGACCCAGTACTTC.

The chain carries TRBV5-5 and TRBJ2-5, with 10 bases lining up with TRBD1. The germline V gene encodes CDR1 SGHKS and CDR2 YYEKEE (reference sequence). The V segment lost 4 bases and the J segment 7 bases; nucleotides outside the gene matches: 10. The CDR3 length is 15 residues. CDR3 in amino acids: CASSPTGTGALTQYF. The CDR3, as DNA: TGTGCCAGCAGCCCGACCGGGACAGGGGCCCTGACCCAGTACTTC.

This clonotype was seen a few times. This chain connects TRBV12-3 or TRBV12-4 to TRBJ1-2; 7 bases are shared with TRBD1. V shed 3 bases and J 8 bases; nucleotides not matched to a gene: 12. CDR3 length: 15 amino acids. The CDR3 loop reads CASSFQETGTGGYTF. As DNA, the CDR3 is TGTGCCAGCAGTTTCCAAGAGACAGGGACGGGGGGCTACACCTTC.

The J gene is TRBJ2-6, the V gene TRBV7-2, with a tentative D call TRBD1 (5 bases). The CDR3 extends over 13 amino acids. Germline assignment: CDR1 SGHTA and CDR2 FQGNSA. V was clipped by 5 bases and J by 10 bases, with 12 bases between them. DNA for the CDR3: TGTGCCAGCAGCCAGGGCGGTTCGAACGTCCTGACTTTC. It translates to CASSQGGSNVLTF.

CDR3 sequence (DNA): TGTGCCATCAGGGCAGGGTTGGAGAGCAATCAGCCCCAGCATTTT. This gives the protein CAIRAGLESNQPQHF. This rearrangement joins TRBV10-3 to TRBJ1-5; possible D gene TRBD1, 5 bases. V dropped 6 bases and J dropped 1 base, with 13 bases sitting between them. This CDR3 comprises 15 residues. Germline-derived CDR1 and CDR2 are ENHRY and SYGVKD.

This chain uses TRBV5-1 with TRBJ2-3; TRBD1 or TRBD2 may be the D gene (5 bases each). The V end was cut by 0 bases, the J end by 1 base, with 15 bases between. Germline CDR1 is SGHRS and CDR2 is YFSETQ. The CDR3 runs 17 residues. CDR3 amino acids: CASSLGGFLARTDTQYF. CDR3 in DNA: TGCGCCAGCAGCTTGGGGGGGTTTCTGGCACGCACAGATACGCAGTATTTT.

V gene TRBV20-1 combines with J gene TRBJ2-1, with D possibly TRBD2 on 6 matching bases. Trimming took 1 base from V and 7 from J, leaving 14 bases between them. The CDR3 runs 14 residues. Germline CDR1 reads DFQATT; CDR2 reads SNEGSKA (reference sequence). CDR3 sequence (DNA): TGCAGTGCTAGAGCCTGGACTGGAGGGAATGAGCAGTTCTTC. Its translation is CSARAWTGGNEQFF.